What follows are 5 T cell receptor beta chains derived from one specimen sequenced in a study of T cells in Graves' hyperthyroidism and ophthalmopathy (dated by TCRdb to the late 2010s). The library came from multiplex PCR. Sequenced on an Illumina HiSeq 2000. TCR beta CDR3 regions were amplified from RNA transcripts. A first-round RT-PCR of the TCR CDR3 used the HTBI primer set with the Qiagen OneStep RT-PCR kit. TCRdb handled the public reads itself, with Q25 trimming in fastp and clone calling in MiXCR, and kept productive beta chains. Rows are combined by CDR3 protein, so each entry shows the most common genes and DNA. The sample table contains under 350,000 distinct CDR3 sequences; only one count was recorded for approximately 13% of them. Around 8% of the sample rests with the top ten. Sequencing used blood. The origin of the receptors is a woman aged 40 to 50 with Graves' hyperthyroidism.

This clonotype was seen more than once but under ten times. The chain uses TRBV18 and TRBJ2-1; 11 nucleotides match TRBD2. Trimming took 6 bases from V and 4 from J; bases not matched to a gene: 11. Germline values: CDR1 KGHSH, CDR2 LQKENI. This CDR3 contains 17 residues. The CDR3 region is CASSPGLAGTGYNEQFF. The CDR3 DNA reads TGTGCCAGCTCTCCCGGACTAGCGGGTACAGGATACAATGAGCAGTTCTTC.

This clonotype came up many times. This chain joins TRBV2 and TRBJ2-1, with TRBD1 matching over 8 bases. This CDR3 is built from 13 residues. V lost 5 bases and J lost 4; bases outside the gene matches: 1. Germline V gene lookup returns CDR1 SNHLY and CDR2 FYNNEI. In DNA form, the CDR3 reads TGTGCCAGCAGTTGGACAGGGTACAATGAGCAGTTCTTC. Its translation: CASSWTGYNEQFF. Filled out from reference TRBV2 and TRBJ2-1, the complete variable domain reads EPEVTQTPSHQVTQMGQEVILRCVPISNHLYFYWYRQILGQKVEFLVSFYNNEISEKSEIFDDQFSVERPDGSNFTLKIRSTKLEDSAMYFCASSWTGYNEQFFGPGTRLTVL.

The V and J genes are TRBV20-1 and TRBJ1-1; 7 bases fit TRBD1. The CDR3 length is 14 residues. CDR1 is DFQATT and CDR2 is SNEGSKA in the germline V gene (reference sequence). J lost 6 bases, V lost 0 bases, and 7 bases had no gene match. CDR3 DNA: TGCAGTGCTAGAGAAGGCGACAGGGACGCTGAAGCTTTCTTT. This sequence encodes CSAREGDRDAEAFF.

This clonotype was seen ten or more times. The V call is TRBV2, the J call TRBJ2-7; the D is unclear. The V end lost 1 base, the J end lost 0 bases, and 7 bases lay between the germline ends. Germline V gives CDR1 SNHLY, CDR2 FYNNEI. The CDR3 spans 14 residues. The CDR3 region has the DNA TGTGCCAGCAGTGAAGACAGCAACTCCTACGAGCAGTACTTC. Translation: CASSEDSNSYEQYF.

This clonotype has at least ten counts. CDR3 residues: CASSLGYGGGYQETQYF. CDR3 DNA sequence: TGTGCCAGCAGCTTGGGGTATGGCGGAGGGTACCAAGAGACCCAGTACTTC. This chain connects TRBV5-6 to TRBJ2-5, with D possibly being TRBD2 (6 bases). V was cut by 0 bases and J by 0 bases, with 15 bases left in between. CDR3 length: 17 amino acids. CDR1 is SGHDT, CDR2 YYEEEE, per germline.